A single T cell receptor beta chain is shown here with its context. Germline V gene sequence: CDR1 SGHTA, CDR2 FQGNSA. V shed 1 base and J 3 bases; nucleotides not matched to a gene: 12. This CDR3 contains 18 residues. Original processing notes: Reference gene primer amplification yielded estimated nucleated cell counts. Method: immunoSEQ multiplex PCR; TCRdb's copy keeps in-frame clones and lacks some. V, J and clone size were drawn from that table, and D and trimming were deduced from the DNA. The sample holds approximately 270,000 clones; under 90% are singletons and the top ten take roughly 1.7%. This sample stems from a study of blood T cell repertoires in COVID-19. Looking at the study overall: Acute-phase and convalescent COVID-19 samples originated in the United States, Italy and Spain. Sources were T cells, B-cell-depleted T cells, or PBMCs; the material itself was cDNA or gDNA.

Donors of Cohort 3 who recovered were those that had two negative PCRs, clearance, or symptom resolution. Material for sequencing was PBMCs or T cells enriched from blood (not recorded which). The J gene is TRBJ1-2, the V gene TRBV7-2; 9 positions match TRBD1. This clonotype was sampled from a man aged 35-49 years who had recovered from COVID-19. The DNA for the CDR3 is TGTGCCAGCAGCTTAGGTTCGTTTCGGGACAGGGCAGACTATGGCTACACCTTC. Encoded protein: CASSLGSFRDRADYGYTF.